Each of the 15 T cell receptor beta chains below was sequenced from the same sample in a study of cytomegalovirus exposure and HLA in healthy donors. The PCR used 60 Vbeta and 13 Jbeta primers. Libraries were prepared by immunoSEQ multiplex PCR; TCRdb keeps only in-frame clonotypes and omits some of them. This table holds approximately 210,000 clones. Sequencing input: PBMCs. Every receptor here comes from a woman in her thirties in good health and CMV-seropositive.

V gene TRBV15 combines with J gene TRBJ1-5; 7 bases fit TRBD1. Germline CDR1 is LNHNV and CDR2 is YYDKDF (reference sequence). The CDR3 consists of 15 residues. V dropped 0 bases and J dropped 8; count of bases not matched to a gene: 7. This chain's CDR3 is CATSRDQGGGEPQHF. CDR3 nucleotides: TGTGCCACCAGCAGAGACCAGGGGGGCGGCGAGCCCCAGCATTTT.

The chain carries TRBV10-2 and TRBJ2-2; TRBD1 is a possible D gene (6 bases). The CDR3 is 15 residues long. With 3 bases removed from V and 3 bases from J, the gap between germline ends came to 11 bases. The germline V gene encodes CDR1 WSHSY and CDR2 SAAADI. CDR3 nucleotide sequence: TGCGCCAGCAGTGACCCAGGGGCCGACACCGGGGAGCTGTTTTTT. Its translation is CASSDPGADTGELFF.

This sequence joins TRBV7-2 and TRBJ2-7; 7 bases agree with TRBD1. Germline lookup yields CDR1 SGHTA and CDR2 FQGNSA. This CDR3 is 14 amino acids long. Trimming at V came to 6 bases and at J to 3 bases, leaving 8 bases not matched to a gene. The DNA for the CDR3 is TGTGCCAGCAGATCGACAGGGACGGGCTACGAGCAGTACTTC. As protein: CASRSTGTGYEQYF.

The J gene is TRBJ2-1, the V gene TRBV29-1, with 7 bases lining up with TRBD2. Germline V gives CDR1 SQVTM, CDR2 ANQGSEA. The length of the CDR3 is 11 residues. J was trimmed by 13 bases and V by 2 bases; bases with no gene match: 5. The CDR3 sequence is CSVEFGGSQFF. The CDR3 DNA follows: TGCAGCGTTGAATTTGGCGGGAGCCAGTTCTTC.

The CDR3 DNA reads as TGTGCCAGTAGCCCAGGACAGGGTGTAACCTACGAGCAGTACTTC. This gives the protein CASSPGQGVTYEQYF. V gene TRBV19 combines with J gene TRBJ2-7, with 8 positions matching TRBD1. Looked up from germline, CDR1 is LNHDA and CDR2 is SQIVND (reference sequence). The trim removed 6 bases at V and 2 bases at J, leaving 9 bases unmatched. The CDR3 runs to 15 residues. Based on the CDR3 plus reference TRBV19 and TRBJ2-7, the full variable domain is DGGITQSPKYLFRKEGQNVTLSCEQNLNHDAMYWYRQDPGQGLRLIYYSQIVNDFQKGDIAEGYSVSREKKESFPLTVTSAQKNPTAFYLCASSPGQGVTYEQYFGPGTRLTVT.

This chain connects TRBV6-1 to TRBJ1-2; weak D call: TRBD1 (5 bases). The germline V gene encodes CDR1 MNHNS and CDR2 SASEGT. CDR3 size: 15 residues. Trimming left V 2 bases short and J 4 bases short, with 14 bases between. CDR3 in amino acids: CASSESRYGGYGYTF. The CDR3, as DNA: TGTGCCAGCAGTGAATCCCGATACGGGGGCTATGGCTACACCTTC.

The chain has TRBV10-3 and TRBJ2-3, with TRBD2 identical over 11 bases. The CDR3 runs to 17 residues. Germline V gives CDR1 ENHRY, CDR2 SYGVKD. After removal of 0 bases from V and 2 bases from J, the junction contained 4 bases not matched to a gene. CDR3 residues: CAISESKTSGITDTQYF. CDR3 nucleotide sequence: TGTGCCATCAGTGAGTCGAAGACTAGCGGGATCACAGATACGCAGTATTTT.

The chain has TRBV30 and TRBJ2-2; TRBD2 matches 7 bases. Germline loops: CDR1 GTSNPN, CDR2 SVGIG (reference sequence). CDR3 length: 14 amino acids. V lost 3 bases and J lost 5; bases outside the gene matches: 6. DNA of the CDR3: TGTGCCTGGAGGAATTGGGAGGGGACCGGGGAGCTGTTTTTT. The encoded protein is CAWRNWEGTGELFF.

The CDR3 loop reads CASSLGGGTGEAFF. The CDR3 coding sequence is TGTGCCAGCAGCTTAGGAGGGGGGACAGGTGAAGCTTTCTTT. The chain is built from TRBV7-2 and TRBJ1-1; 8 nucleotides agree with TRBD1. The CDR3 covers 14 residues. CDR1 SGHTA and CDR2 FQGNSA come from the germline V gene. V lost 1 base to trimming and J lost 7 bases; unmatched junction nucleotides: 5.

Regarding this clone: This specimen includes other DNA sequences encoding the same CDR3. This sequence joins TRBV4-1 and TRBJ2-5; TRBD2 agrees at 10 bases. This CDR3 comprises 15 residues. The trim removed 6 bases at V and 2 bases at J, leaving 6 bases unmatched. Germline-derived CDR1 and CDR2 are MGHRA and YSYEKL. The CDR3 bases are TGCGCCAGCAGTCATAGCGGGGGGCTTCAAGAGACCCAGTACTTC. Its translation: CASSHSGGLQETQYF.

This chain joins TRBV23-1 and TRBJ2-7, with 10 bases matching TRBD2. TRBV23-1 is an ORF, and what it does is uncertain. V gave up 1 base and J gave up 3 bases; unmatched junction bases: 12. This CDR3 comprises 18 residues. CDR3 protein: CASSQCGNSSGSLYEQYF. DNA for the CDR3: TGCGCCAGCAGTCAATGTGGGAACTCTAGCGGGAGTCTCTACGAGCAGTACTTC.

The chain carries TRBV18 and TRBJ1-1, with a possible D match to TRBD1 (6 bases). The germline V and J ends were trimmed by 2 bases and 2 bases, with 9 bases remaining between them. Germline V gene sequence: CDR1 KGHSH, CDR2 LQKENI. CDR3 size: 14 residues. In nucleotides, the CDR3 is TGTGCCAGCTCACCAGGGGGCCTAAACACTGAAGCTTTCTTT. Translating gives CASSPGGLNTEAFF.

The chain combines TRBV7-2 with TRBJ2-7; 9 nucleotides align to TRBD2. V lost 5 bases, J lost 5 bases, and 10 bases stayed unmatched. Germline V gene data show CDR1 as SGHTA and CDR2 as FQGNSA. The CDR3 loop spans 15 amino acids. The CDR3 region has the DNA TGTGCCAGCAGCCAAATAGGGACTAGCAGCCACGAGCAGTACTTC. The encoded protein is CASSQIGTSSHEQYF.

The chain employs TRBV28 and TRBJ1-2; unclear D gene. This CDR3 has 13 residues. In germline, CDR1 is MDHEN, CDR2 SYDVKM. The V gene lost 3 bases and the J gene lost 2 bases, with 7 bases spanning the gap. The CDR3, as DNA: TGTGCCAGCAGTTTCGGCGGAAACTATGGCTACACCTTC. Amino acid sequence: CASSFGGNYGYTF.

The CDR3 coding sequence is TGCGCCAGCAGTGAGACAGGGACGGGCACTGAAGCTTTCTTT. Its translation is CASSETGTGTEAFF. This chain connects TRBV10-2 to TRBJ1-1, with D possibly matching TRBD1 (6 bases). The CDR3 contains 14 residues. The ends were cut back, 2 bases at V and 4 bases at J, with 11 bases in the middle. CDR1 is WSHSY and CDR2 is SAAADI in the germline V gene.